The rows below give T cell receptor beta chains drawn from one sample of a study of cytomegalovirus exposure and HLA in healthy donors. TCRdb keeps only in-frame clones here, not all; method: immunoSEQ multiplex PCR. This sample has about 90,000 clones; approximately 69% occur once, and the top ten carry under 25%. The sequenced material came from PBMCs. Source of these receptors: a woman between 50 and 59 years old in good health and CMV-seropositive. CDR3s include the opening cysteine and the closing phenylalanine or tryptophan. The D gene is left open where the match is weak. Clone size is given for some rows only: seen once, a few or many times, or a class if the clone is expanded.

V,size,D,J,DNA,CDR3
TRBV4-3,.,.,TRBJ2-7,TGCGCCAGCAGCCAAGGGGGGGGCAGAGCCTACGAGCAGTACTTC,CASSQGGGRAYEQYF
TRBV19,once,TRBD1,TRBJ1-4,TGTGCCAGTAGTCCAAGACAGGGACTCGGTGAAAAACTGTTTTTT,CASSPRQGLGEKLFF
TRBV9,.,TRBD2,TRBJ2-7,TGTGCCAGCAGCCCGGGCGGGGGTGGGTACGAGCAGTACTTC,CASSPGGGGYEQYF
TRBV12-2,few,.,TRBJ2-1,TGTGCAAGTCGCATGAGGGCCGGTGAAAAGGTCTTC,CASRMRAGEKVF
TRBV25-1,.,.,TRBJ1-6,TGTGCCAGCAGTGAAGTCGGTCTAAAATCACCCCTCCACTTT,CASSEVGLKSPLHF
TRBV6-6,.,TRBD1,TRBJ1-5,TGTGCCAGCATTCAGGGGGTTAATCAGCCCCAGCATTTT,CASIQGVNQPQHF
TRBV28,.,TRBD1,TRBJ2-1,TGTGCCAGCAGTGATGGACAGGGAATGCGCGAGCAGTTCTTC,CASSDGQGMREQFF
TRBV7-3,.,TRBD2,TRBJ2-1,TGTGCCAGCAGTAGGCTAGCGGGTGGAGCAGCCTACAATGAGCAGTTCTTC,CASSRLAGGAAYNEQFF
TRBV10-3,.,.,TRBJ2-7,TGTGCCACCCGGGACTCCGAGGTCCACGAGCAGTACTTC,CATRDSEVHEQYF
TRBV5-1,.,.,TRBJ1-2,TGCGCCAGCAGCTTGGGGCTGTATGGCTACACCTTC,CASSLGLYGYTF
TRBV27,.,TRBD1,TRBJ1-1,TGTGCCAGCAGAACACAGGGGACTGAAGCTTTCTTT,CASRTQGTEAFF
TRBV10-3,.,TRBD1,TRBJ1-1,TGTGCCATCAGTGTGACAGGGGAAGATAACACTGAAGCTTTCTTT,CAISVTGEDNTEAFF
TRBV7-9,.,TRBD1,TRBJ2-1,TGTGCCAGCAGCCTGACAGGGGGCCTGGTGAATGAGCAGTTCTTC,CASSLTGGLVNEQFF
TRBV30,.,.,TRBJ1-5,TGTGCCTGGAGTGTAGGAGGCTATAGCAATCAGCCCCAGCATTTT,CAWSVGGYSNQPQHF
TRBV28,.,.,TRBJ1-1,TGTGCCAGCAGAAAAACAGGGTTGGGCACTGAAGCTTTCTTT,CASRKTGLGTEAFF
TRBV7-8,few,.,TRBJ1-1,TGTGCCAGCAGCTTAGGGGCAGCTATGAACACTGAAGCTTTCTTT,CASSLGAAMNTEAFF
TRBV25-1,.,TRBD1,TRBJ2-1,TGTGCCAGCAGTGGCCCCCGGGACAGGGGGAGCAATGAGCAGTTCTTC,CASSGPRDRGSNEQFF
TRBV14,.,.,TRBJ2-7,TGTGCCAGCAGCCCTATGCTGGTCTACAGCCACGAGCAGTACTTC,CASSPMLVYSHEQYF
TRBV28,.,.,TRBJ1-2,TGTGCCAGCAGCAAAACGGGGGTGGAGTTTCGCTACACCTTC,CASSKTGVEFRYTF
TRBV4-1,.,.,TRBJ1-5,TGCGCCAGCAGCCACAAAACGGACAGAAGCAATCAGCCCCAGCATTTT,CASSHKTDRSNQPQHF
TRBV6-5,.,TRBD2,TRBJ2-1,TGTGCCAGCAGTTACGGGAACCCCGCGGGAGGAAATGAGCAGTTCTTC,CASSYGNPAGGNEQFF
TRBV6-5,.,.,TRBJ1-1,TGTGCCAGCAGTTACGGGCAGGGGTTAACTGAAGCTTTCTTT,CASSYGQGLTEAFF
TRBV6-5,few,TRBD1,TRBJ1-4,TGTGCCAGCAGTTCTAAGACAGGGTCCGAAAAACTGTTTTTT,CASSSKTGSEKLFF
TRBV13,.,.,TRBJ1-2,TGTGCCAGCAGCTCCGGGGGGGGCTATGGCTACACCTTC,CASSSGGGYGYTF
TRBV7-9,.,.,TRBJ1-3,TGTGCCAGCACCGCCGGGGGACCTGGAAACACCATATATTTT,CASTAGGPGNTIYF
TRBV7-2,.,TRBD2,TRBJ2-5,TGTGCCAGCAGCTTCCTTAGCGGGGGGGCCGGGGAGACCCAGTACTTC,CASSFLSGGAGETQYF
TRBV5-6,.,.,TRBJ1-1,TGTGCCAGCAGCTTGGTGGGCAGGAACACTGAAGCTTTCTTT,CASSLVGRNTEAFF
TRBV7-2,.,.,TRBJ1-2,TGTGCCAGCAGCCCCAGGGTGCAATGGGGCTACACCTTC,CASSPRVQWGYTF
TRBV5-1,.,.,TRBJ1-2,TGCGCCAGCAGCTTGGAAGCAGGGGTCGGGGGCTACACCTTC,CASSLEAGVGGYTF
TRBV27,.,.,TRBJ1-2,TGTGCGAGCAGTCTCTATGGGGGGGGAGGCTACACCTTC,CASSLYGGGGYTF
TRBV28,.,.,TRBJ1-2,TGTGCCAGCAGCCTTCAGGTAGGGGGCTATGGCTACACCTTC,CASSLQVGGYGYTF
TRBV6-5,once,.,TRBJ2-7,TGTGCCAGCAGTTACTCGTCTAGCGAGAGCTCCTACGAGCAGTACTTC,CASSYSSSESSYEQYF
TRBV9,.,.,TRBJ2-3,TGTGCCAGCAGCTCTCAGCCGGGGACAATCCCCACTTCGCGGGGGAGCACAGATACGCAGTATTTT,CASSSQPGTIPTSRGSTDTQYF
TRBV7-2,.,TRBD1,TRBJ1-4,TGTGCCAGCAGTCCCCCGGGGACAGGATATGAAAAACTGTTTTTT,CASSPPGTGYEKLFF
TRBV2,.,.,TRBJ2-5,TGTGCCAGCGGCGACAGGTCCCAAGAGACCCAGTACTTC,CASGDRSQETQYF
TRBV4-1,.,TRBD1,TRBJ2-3,TGCGCCAGCAGTACGGACAGGGGCATCACAGATACGCAGTATTTT,CASSTDRGITDTQYF
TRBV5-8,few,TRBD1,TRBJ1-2,TGTGCCAGCAGCCACCGGACAGGGATTAACTATGGCTACACCTTC,CASSHRTGINYGYTF
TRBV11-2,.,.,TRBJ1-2,TGTGCCAGCAGCTTAGCAGGGGTGAACTATGGCTACACCTTC,CASSLAGVNYGYTF
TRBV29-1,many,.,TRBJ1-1,TGCAGCGTTGAACCCTTGGAGAGGAACACTGAAGCTTTCTTT,CSVEPLERNTEAFF
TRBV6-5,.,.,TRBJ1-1,TGTGCCAGCAGCCTTTACGTGAGCACTGAAGCTTTCTTT,CASSLYVSTEAFF
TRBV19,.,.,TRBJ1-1,TGTGCCAGTAGTCGGGGGGGAAACACTGAAGCTTTCTTT,CASSRGGNTEAFF
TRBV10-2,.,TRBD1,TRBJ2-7,TGCGCCAGCAGACCCGAGACAGGGGAGCAGTACTTC,CASRPETGEQYF
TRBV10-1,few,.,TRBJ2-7,TGCGCCAGCAGTGACCAGGGACTCCCCCACGAGCAGTACTTC,CASSDQGLPHEQYF
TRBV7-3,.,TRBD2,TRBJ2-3,TGTGCCAGCAGCGGCGGGACTAGCGGGGGCACAGATACGCAGTATTTT,CASSGGTSGGTDTQYF
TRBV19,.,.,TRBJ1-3,TGTGCCAGTCAGGGCAGCCTTGGAAACACCATATATTTT,CASQGSLGNTIYF
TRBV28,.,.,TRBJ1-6,TGTGCCAGCAGTTTGGGCAATTCCCCCCTCCACTTT,CASSLGNSPLHF
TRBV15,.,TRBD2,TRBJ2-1,TGTGCCACCAGCAGATTCACTAGCGGGGGGGCTGGCGATGAGCAGTTCTTC,CATSRFTSGGAGDEQFF
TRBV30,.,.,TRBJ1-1,TGTGCCTGGGAACAGGCGGGAACTGAAGCTTTCTTT,CAWEQAGTEAFF
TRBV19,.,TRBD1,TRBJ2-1,TGTGCCAGTCATAGCGACAGGGCAGGCCATGAGCAGTTCTTC,CASHSDRAGHEQFF
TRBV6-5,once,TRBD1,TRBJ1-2,TGTGCCAGCAGTCACAACAACAGACAGGGACGCGGCTACACCTTC,CASSHNNRQGRGYTF
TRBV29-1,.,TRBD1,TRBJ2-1,TGCAGCGTTGAAGACCCTACAGGGGGCGAAAACTACAATGAGCAGTTCTTC,CSVEDPTGGENYNEQFF
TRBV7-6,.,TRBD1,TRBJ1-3,TGTGCCAGCAGCCATGGACAGGGGGCCTACTCTGGAAACACCATATATTTT,CASSHGQGAYSGNTIYF
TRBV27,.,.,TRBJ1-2,TGTGCCAGCAGTCCCTCCTCCTTGACAGGATATGGCTACACCTTC,CASSPSSLTGYGYTF
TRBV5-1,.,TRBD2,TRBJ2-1,TGCGCCAGCAGCAGAACTAGCGGGGGCTACAATGAGCAGTTCTTC,CASSRTSGGYNEQFF
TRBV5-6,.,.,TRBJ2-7,TGTGCCAGCAGCCCAGGGGGGCTTTCCTACGAGCAGTACTTC,CASSPGGLSYEQYF
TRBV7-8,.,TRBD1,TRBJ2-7,TGTGCCAGCAGCGAGGGGACAGGGAACTCCTACGAGCAGTACTTC,CASSEGTGNSYEQYF
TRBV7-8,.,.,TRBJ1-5,TGTGCCAGCAGCTTAGGTCAGGGTTTAGATCAGCCCCAGCATTTT,CASSLGQGLDQPQHF
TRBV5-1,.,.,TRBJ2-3,TGCGCCAGCAGTGGGACTTCGGGAGATACGCAGTATTTT,CASSGTSGDTQYF
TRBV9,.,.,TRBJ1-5,TGTGCCAGCAGCCTACCCCCGGACTCACATCTGATCCGGAGCAATCAGCCCCAGCATTTT,CASSLPPDSHLIRSNQPQHF